The rows below give T cell receptor beta chains drawn from one sample of a study of control samples from healthy donors and cancer patients. Profiling relied on immunoSEQ multiplex PCR, and the TCRdb table lists in-frame clones only, not all of them. The data contain tens of thousands of clones, under 90% of them singletons. Sequenced input: blood. All receptors come from a man in his fifties in good health. Each CDR3 is given with its conserved first and last residue. Fields, in order: V gene, clone size, J gene, D gene, CDR3 DNA, CDR3 protein. A D gene is named only where the DNA matches it firmly. Some rows mark clone size as missing; the rest say once, few, many or name a class of expanded clone.

>TRBV2|.|TRBJ1-5|TRBD1
TGTGCCAGCAGCCCCGGGGACAGGGGTAATCAGCCCCAGCATTTT
CASSPGDRGNQPQHF
>TRBV13|.|TRBJ1-1|TRBD1
TGTGCCAGCAGCTTCCTCGCCGACAGGGGGTCCAGGGGGAGGGAAGCTTTCTTT
CASSFLADRGSRGREAFF
>TRBV6-4|.|TRBJ1-1|.
TGTGCCAGCAGTGAAGGAGCAGGGGCGAGCACTGAAGCTTTCTTT
CASSEGAGASTEAFF
>TRBV11-3|.|TRBJ2-1|.
TGTGCCAGCAGCTTAGGGAGGGGACTGCCTGAGCAGTTCTTC
CASSLGRGLPEQFF
>TRBV7-9|.|TRBJ2-6|.
TGTGCCAGCAGCTTAGCGGCTCAAGGATCCTCTGGGGCCAACGTCCTGACTTTC
CASSLAAQGSSGANVLTF
>TRBV29-1|.|TRBJ1-4|.
TGCAGCGTCCTGGGAGCGATTGCAGCTAATGAAAAACTGTTTTTT
CSVLGAIAANEKLFF
>TRBV24-1|once|TRBJ2-5|.
TGTGCCACCAGTGGAGCTGCGGGCTTCCAAGAGACCCAGTACTTC
CATSGAAGFQETQYF
>TRBV19|few|TRBJ2-1|.
TGTGCCAGTAGTATAGGGGGACTGGGTTTCGATGAGCAGTTCTTC
CASSIGGLGFDEQFF
>TRBV24-1|.|TRBJ2-7|TRBD1
TGTGCCACCAGTGATGGGACAGGGAGCTACGAGCAGTACTTC
CATSDGTGSYEQYF
>TRBV12-3/TRBV12-4|.|TRBJ1-2|.
TGTGCCAGCAGTTCCATCTCCGGAGATGGCTACACCTTC
CASSSISGDGYTF
>TRBV4-1|.|TRBJ1-1|TRBD1
TGCGCCAGCAGCCAAGATTGGGGACAGGGATACACTGAAGCTTTCTTT
CASSQDWGQGYTEAFF
>TRBV7-2|.|TRBJ1-3|.
TGTGCCAGCAGCCCAGGAGGCGGCAGCTATTTTCTCTCTGGAAACACCATATATTTT
CASSPGGGSYFLSGNTIYF
>TRBV5-6|once|TRBJ2-7|.
TGTGCCAGCAGCTTTAGGACAGCATCTTACTTATACGAGCAGTACTTC
CASSFRTASYLYEQYF
>TRBV18|once|TRBJ2-7|.
TGTGCCAGCTTTTTCCGCCCCTACGAGCAGTACTTC
CASFFRPYEQYF
>TRBV30|.|TRBJ2-7|TRBD1
TGTGCCTGGACATGGCAGGGGGCAGGCGAGCAGTACTTC
CAWTWQGAGEQYF
>TRBV11-3|.|TRBJ1-3|.
TGTGCCAGCAGGGGGGCGGGCTCTGGAAACACCATATATTTT
CASRGAGSGNTIYF
>TRBV5-1|.|TRBJ2-1|TRBD2
TGCGCCAGCAGCTTGCAGTCTAGCGGGGGCCAAAGGGTAAATGAGCAGTTCTTC
CASSLQSSGGQRVNEQFF
>TRBV19|.|TRBJ2-7|.
TGTGCCAGTAGTATTCTCTCTGGGGGGGAGCAGTACTTC
CASSILSGGEQYF
>TRBV20-1|medium-sized|TRBJ1-3|.
TGCAGTGCTAGTAGTCTCCAGGGGACTGGAAACACCATATATTTT
CSASSLQGTGNTIYF
>TRBV5-1|.|TRBJ2-3|TRBD2
TGCGCCAGCAGCGAAGTGGGCCGGGGGGGTTCAGATACGCAGTATTTT
CASSEVGRGGSDTQYF
>TRBV6-6|.|TRBJ2-7|.
TGTGCCAGCAGTGACCCCGGGGGATCCTACGAGCAGTACTTC
CASSDPGGSYEQYF
>TRBV11-3|.|TRBJ1-2|.
TGTGCCAGCAGCTCCCCGACAGGAGGGAGGGCTGGGGATGGCTACACCTTC
CASSSPTGGRAGDGYTF
>TRBV5-1|.|TRBJ1-1|TRBD1
TGCGCCAGCAGCGTTGCGGGACAGTCGAACACTGAAGCTTTCTTT
CASSVAGQSNTEAFF
>TRBV5-1|.|TRBJ1-1|.
TGCGCCAGCAGCTTGGGGGGATACGAAGCTTTCTTT
CASSLGGYEAFF
>TRBV3-1/TRBV3-2|.|TRBJ2-1|TRBD1
TGTGCCAGCAGCCTCCGACAGGGTTCCTACAATGAGCAGTTCTTC
CASSLRQGSYNEQFF
>TRBV6-5|.|TRBJ2-3|.
TGTGCCAGCAGCCGGGACTTCACAGATACGCAGTATTTT
CASSRDFTDTQYF
>TRBV6-5|.|TRBJ1-2|TRBD1
TGTGCCAGCAGGGAGACAGGGTACGGCTACACCTTC
CASRETGYGYTF
>TRBV18|.|TRBJ2-5|.
TGTGCCAGCTCACCGGGTATCCAAGAGACCCAGTACTTC
CASSPGIQETQYF
>TRBV7-9|.|TRBJ2-7|.
TGTGCCAGCAGCTTATTAACCGGGCAATCCGAGCAGTACTTC
CASSLLTGQSEQYF
>TRBV6-5|few|TRBJ2-5|.
TGTGCCAGCAATTGGGGGGGCCGGGGGACCCAGTACTTC
CASNWGGRGTQYF
>TRBV6-5|.|TRBJ2-5|TRBD1
TGTGCCAGCAGTAACCGGGACAGGGGACTGGAGACCCAGTACTTC
CASSNRDRGLETQYF
>TRBV5-5|.|TRBJ1-5|TRBD1
TGTGCCAGCAGCAGGGACAGGGATAGCAATCAGCCCCAGCATTTT
CASSRDRDSNQPQHF
>TRBV19|.|TRBJ2-7|TRBD2
TGTGCCAGTAGTCTCCATGAACCCCTTAGAGCGGGGGGTTCCTACGAGCAGTACTTC
CASSLHEPLRAGGSYEQYF
>TRBV18|few|TRBJ1-4|TRBD1
TGTGCCAGCTCACCGCGACAGGGGAAGAACGAAAAACTGTTTTTT
CASSPRQGKNEKLFF
>TRBV23-1|.|TRBJ2-5|TRBD2
TGCGCCAGCAGTCAGCCCAAGACTAGCGGGGGGCCCCAAGAGACCCAGTACTTC
CASSQPKTSGGPQETQYF
>TRBV20-1|few|TRBJ1-5|.
TGCAGTGCCAGTAGAGTTAGCAATCAGCCCCAGCATTTT
CSASRVSNQPQHF
>TRBV19|.|TRBJ1-1|.
TGTGCCAGTAGTATCCGGCAGGCGATGAACACTGAAGCTTTCTTT
CASSIRQAMNTEAFF
>TRBV18|.|TRBJ1-1|.
TGTGCCAGCTCAAAGATGTCGGGGGCCCTGAACACTGAAGCTTTCTTT
CASSKMSGALNTEAFF
>TRBV5-4|.|TRBJ2-7|TRBD1
TGTGCCAGCAGCTCTAGGGACAGCTACGAGCAGTACTTC
CASSSRDSYEQYF
>TRBV27|.|TRBJ1-2|TRBD1
TGTGCCAGCAGTGCCTGGACAGGGCACTACACCTTC
CASSAWTGHYTF
>TRBV9|few|TRBJ1-6|.
TGTGCCAGCAGCGAGGTAGAGGGAAGCTCACCCCTCCACTTT
CASSEVEGSSPLHF
>TRBV12-5|.|TRBJ2-7|.
TGTGCTAGTGGTTTGGGCAGCTACGAGCAGTACTTC
CASGLGSYEQYF
>TRBV7-2|.|TRBJ2-5|TRBD1
TGTGCCAGCAGCTTAGGGACAGGGAAAGAGACCCAGTACTTC
CASSLGTGKETQYF
>TRBV28|.|TRBJ1-5|.
TGTGCCAGCAGTCCTATTGCCGGGAGGGACATTAGGCATTTT
CASSPIAGRDIRHF